This entry describes one TCR beta chain. What it recognizes is unknown. This sample was taken from a study of a mutant IDH1 vaccine in newly diagnosed glioma. Study-level information: Patients, over weeks 1, 3, 5, 7, 11, 15, 19 and 23, received a total of eight vaccinations. Standard pretreatment was either radiotherapy, temozolomide, or, for most, radiochemotherapy with temozolomide.

Documented time point: week 23, last vaccination. Doses consisted of 300 ug of mutant IDH1 20-mer peptide each, paired with topical imiquimod. Each astrocytoma in the donors was new, WHO grade 3 or 4, IDH1-mutant and ATRX-lost. Study-wide findings and caveats: Any relationship between pseudoprogression and changes in top peripheral T cell clonotypes seemed absent.

Method: immunoSEQ multiplex PCR; TCRdb's copy keeps in-frame clones and lacks some. The table lists 77,000 or so clones, roughly 85% of them singletons, with around 0.77% in the top ten. Trimming pared 3 bases from V and 0 bases from J, leaving 12 bases between. The CDR3 runs to 15 residues. The V gene's germline CDR1 is SGDLS and CDR2 YYNGEE. The chain links TRBV9 to TRBJ2-5; D perhaps matches TRBD1 (6 bases). The sample consisted of PBMCs, taken from a glioma patient whose treatment included an IDH1 peptide vaccine. This receptor was taken from a woman aged 50 to 65 with glioma. CDR3 sequence: CASSAGQLYQETQYF. Here the CDR3 DNA reads TGTGCCAGCAGCGCGGGACAACTGTACCAAGAGACCCAGTACTTC. Full variable domain (rest looked up from reference TRBV9 and TRBJ2-5): DSGVTQTPKHLITATGQRVTLRCSPRSGDLSVYWYQQSLDQGLQFLIQYYNGEERAKGNILERFSAQQFPDLHSELNLSSLELGDSALYFCASSAGQLYQETQYFGPGTRLLVL.